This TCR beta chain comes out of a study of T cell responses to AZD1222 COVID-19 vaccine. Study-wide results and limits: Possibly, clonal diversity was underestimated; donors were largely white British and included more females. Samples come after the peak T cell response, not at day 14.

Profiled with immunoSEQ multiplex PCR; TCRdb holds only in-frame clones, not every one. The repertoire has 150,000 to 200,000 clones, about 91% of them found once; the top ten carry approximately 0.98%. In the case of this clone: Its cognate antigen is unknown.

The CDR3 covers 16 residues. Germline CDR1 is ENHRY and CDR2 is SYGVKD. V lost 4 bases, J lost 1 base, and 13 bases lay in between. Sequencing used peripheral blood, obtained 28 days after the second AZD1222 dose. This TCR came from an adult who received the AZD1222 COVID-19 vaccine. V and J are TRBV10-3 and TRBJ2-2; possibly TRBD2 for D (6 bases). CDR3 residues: CAISVFPGENTGELFF. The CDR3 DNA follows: TGTGCCATCAGTGTCTTTCCGGGAGAGAACACCGGGGAGCTGTTTTTT.